This record covers a single T cell receptor beta chain. The data stem from a study of blood T cell repertoires in COVID-19. Study details: From the United States, Italy and Spain came samples of acute and convalescent COVID-19.

The V end lost 6 bases, the J end lost 1 base, and 12 bases lay between the germline ends. The CDR3 loop spans 14 amino acids. The germline gives CDR1 MNHEY, CDR2 SVGAGI. The table came from immunoSEQ multiplex PCR; TCRdb's copy has only in-frame clones and leaves some out. The sample consists of 200,000 to 300,000 clones, roughly 91% of them appearing once. The Seattle patients joined while their infection was active and were tracked longitudinally afterward. The TCR comes from a man younger than 45 with COVID-19, enrolled during active disease. Sequences were obtained from peripheral blood. The V gene is TRBV6-5, the J gene TRBJ1-2; D gene ambiguous. This CDR3 is CASSYRENNYGYTF. The CDR3, as DNA: TGTGCCAGCAGCTACCGGGAGAATAACTATGGCTACACCTTC.